These 6 T cell receptor beta chains were all obtained from the same sample, sequenced in a study of T cell repertoires in cytomegalovirus infection. TCRdb independently ran MiXCR on the reads; one entry per CDR3 protein. The data hold about half a million distinct CDR3 sequences, with about 39% observed a single time. Which antigens these TCRs recognize remains unknown. This material consisted of cultured PBMCs, taken from culture after CMV antigen stimulation. The receptors were sampled from a human donor in good health (CMV status not recorded). Some clones in this sample may be carry-over from other donors' samples.

This clonotype was seen more than once but under ten times. CDR3 sequence: CASSLPRPGQLSYEQYF. Written as DNA, the CDR3 is TGTGCCAGCAGCTTACCTCGACCGGGACAGCTATCCTACGAGCAGTACTTC. The rearrangement joins TRBV7-6 to TRBJ2-7; 7 positions match TRBD1. V trimming: 2 bases; J trimming: 1 base; junction bases outside the gene matches: 11. This CDR3 has 17 residues. From germline, CDR1 is SGHVS and CDR2 FNYEAQ.

This clonotype was seen repeatedly, ten times or more. This chain uses TRBV7-2 with TRBJ2-2; 7 bases fit TRBD1. Germline values: CDR1 SGHTA, CDR2 FQGNSA. The CDR3 spans 16 residues. Germline trimming cut 0 bases from V and 5 bases from J; bases unmatched to any gene: 6. CDR3 loop: CASSLATGSRTGELFF. The CDR3 DNA follows: TGTGCCAGCAGCTTAGCGACAGGGAGTAGGACCGGGGAGCTGTTTTTT.

This clonotype was counted only a few times. The chain links TRBV7-2 to TRBJ1-5; 7 positions match TRBD1. The CDR3 consists of 15 residues. The germline gives CDR1 SGHTA, CDR2 FQGNSA. J was trimmed by 4 bases and V by 5 bases; bases with no gene match: 8. The CDR3 nucleotides read TGTGCCAGCAGCCCGACAGGGAACGGGAATCAGCCCCAGCATTTT. Its translation: CASSPTGNGNQPQHF.

The genes are TRBV2 and TRBJ2-3; 13 bases align to TRBD2. This CDR3 is built from 16 residues. V shed 8 bases and J 4 bases; nucleotides not matched to a gene: 9. Per the germline V gene, CDR1 is SNHLY and CDR2 is FYNNEI. CDR3 sequence: CASGPGLAGSADTQYF. CDR3 in DNA: TGTGCCAGCGGCCCGGGACTAGCGGGGTCGGCAGATACGCAGTATTTT.

The rearrangement uses TRBV12-3 or TRBV12-4 and TRBJ1-3, with a possible D match to TRBD1 (6 bases). The CDR3 runs to 14 residues. Trimming took 5 bases from V and 2 from J, leaving 10 bases between them. DNA for the CDR3: TGTGCCAGCAGTACCGGGACAACTGGAAACACCATATATTTT. Its translation is CASSTGTTGNTIYF.

This clonotype was seen a handful of times. Written as DNA, the CDR3 is TGTGCCAGCAGCTTGGTCTCTGGGCCTCAAGAGACCCAGTACTTC. Its translation: CASSLVSGPQETQYF. The chain combines TRBV5-4 with TRBJ2-5; D gene unclear. Germline V gives CDR1 SGHNT, CDR2 YYREEE (reference sequence). Trimming pared 0 bases from V and 2 bases from J, leaving 11 bases between. The CDR3 runs 15 residues.